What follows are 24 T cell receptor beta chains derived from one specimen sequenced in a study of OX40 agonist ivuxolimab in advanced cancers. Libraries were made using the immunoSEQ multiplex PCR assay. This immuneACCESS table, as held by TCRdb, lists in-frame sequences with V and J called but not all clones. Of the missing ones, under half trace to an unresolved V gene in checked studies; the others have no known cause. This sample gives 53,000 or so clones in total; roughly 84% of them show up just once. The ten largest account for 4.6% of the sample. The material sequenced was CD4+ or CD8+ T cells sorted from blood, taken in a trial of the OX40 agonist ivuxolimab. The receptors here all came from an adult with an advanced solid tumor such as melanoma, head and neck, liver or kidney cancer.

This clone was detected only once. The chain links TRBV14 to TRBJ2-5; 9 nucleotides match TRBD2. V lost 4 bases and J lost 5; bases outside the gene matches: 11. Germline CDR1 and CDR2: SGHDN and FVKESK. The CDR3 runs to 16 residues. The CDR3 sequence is CASSPRGSGRWETQYF. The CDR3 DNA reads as TGTGCCAGCAGCCCCCGGGGTAGCGGGAGATGGGAGACCCAGTACTTC.

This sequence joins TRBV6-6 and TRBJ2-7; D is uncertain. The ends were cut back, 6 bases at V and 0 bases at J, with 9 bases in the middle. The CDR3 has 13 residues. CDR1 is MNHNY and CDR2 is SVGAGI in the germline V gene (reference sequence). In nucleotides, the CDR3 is TGTGCCAGCAGACTTACGACCTCCTACGAGCAGTACTTC. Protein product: CASRLTTSYEQYF.

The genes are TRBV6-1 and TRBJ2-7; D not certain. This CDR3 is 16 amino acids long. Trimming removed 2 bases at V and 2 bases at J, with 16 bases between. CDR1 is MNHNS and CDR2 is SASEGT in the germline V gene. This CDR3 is CASSESTTRPTYEQYF. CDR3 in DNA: TGTGCCAGCAGTGAATCTACCACACGGCCCACCTACGAGCAGTACTTC.

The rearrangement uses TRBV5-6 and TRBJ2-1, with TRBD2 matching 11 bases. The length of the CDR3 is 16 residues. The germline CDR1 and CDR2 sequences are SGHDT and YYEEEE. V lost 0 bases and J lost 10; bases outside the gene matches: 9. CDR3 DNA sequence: TGTGCCAGCAGCTTGGAACTAGCGGGAGAATCACGGGAGCAGTTCTTC. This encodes CASSLELAGESREQFF.

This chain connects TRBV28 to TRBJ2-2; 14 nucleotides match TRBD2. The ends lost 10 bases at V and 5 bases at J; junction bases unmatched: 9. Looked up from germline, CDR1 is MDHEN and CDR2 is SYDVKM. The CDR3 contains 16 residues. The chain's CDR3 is CATPTSGRAGTGELFF. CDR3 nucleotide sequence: TGTGCCACCCCGACTAGCGGGAGGGCGGGAACCGGGGAGCTGTTTTTT.

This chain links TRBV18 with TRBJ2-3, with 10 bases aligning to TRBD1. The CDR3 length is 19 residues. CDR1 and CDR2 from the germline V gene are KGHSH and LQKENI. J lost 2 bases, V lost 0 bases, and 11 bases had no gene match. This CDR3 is CASSPPRDRGRPYTDTQYF. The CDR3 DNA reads TGTGCCAGCTCACCACCCCGGGACAGGGGTCGCCCTTACACAGATACGCAGTATTTT.

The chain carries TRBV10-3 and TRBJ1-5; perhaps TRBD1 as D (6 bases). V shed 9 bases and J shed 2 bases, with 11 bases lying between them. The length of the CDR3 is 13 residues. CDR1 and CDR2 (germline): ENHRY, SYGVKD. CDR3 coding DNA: TGTGCCATAGGGGGATCTGGCAATCAGCCCCAGCATTTT. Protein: CAIGGSGNQPQHF.

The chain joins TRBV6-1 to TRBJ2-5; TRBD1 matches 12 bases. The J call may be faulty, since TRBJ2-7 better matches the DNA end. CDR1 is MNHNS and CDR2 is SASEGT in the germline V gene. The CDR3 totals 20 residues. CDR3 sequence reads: CASSGSAGQGATRISYEQYF. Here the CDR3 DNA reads TGTGCCAGCAGTGGTTCCGCGGGACAGGGGGCCACCCGCATCTCCTACGAGCAGTACTTC.

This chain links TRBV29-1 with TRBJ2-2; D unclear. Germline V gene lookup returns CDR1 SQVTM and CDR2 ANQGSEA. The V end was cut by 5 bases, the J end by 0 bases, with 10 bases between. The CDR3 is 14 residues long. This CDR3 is CSVSFLANTGELFF. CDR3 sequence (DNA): TGCAGCGTTTCTTTCCTCGCGAACACCGGGGAGCTGTTTTTT.

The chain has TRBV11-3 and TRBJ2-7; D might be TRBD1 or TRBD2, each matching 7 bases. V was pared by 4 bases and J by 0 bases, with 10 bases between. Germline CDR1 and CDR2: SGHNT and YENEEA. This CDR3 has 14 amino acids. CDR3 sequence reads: CASSSGGASYEQYF. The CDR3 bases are TGTGCCAGCAGCTCAGGGGGGGCCTCCTACGAGCAGTACTTC.

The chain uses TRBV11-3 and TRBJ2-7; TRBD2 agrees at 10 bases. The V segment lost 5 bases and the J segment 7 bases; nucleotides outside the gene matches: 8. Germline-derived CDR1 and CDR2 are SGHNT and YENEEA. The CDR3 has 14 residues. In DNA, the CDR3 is TGTGCCAGCAGCGGTAGCGGGAGGTTGGATGAGCAGTACTTC. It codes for CASSGSGRLDEQYF.

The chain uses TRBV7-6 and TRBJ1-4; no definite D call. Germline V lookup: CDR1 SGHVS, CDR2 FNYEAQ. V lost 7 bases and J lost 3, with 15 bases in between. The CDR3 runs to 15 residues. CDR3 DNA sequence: TGTGCCAGCACCAACGGCGGAGGAGCTAATGAAAAACTGTTTTTT. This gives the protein CASTNGGGANEKLFF. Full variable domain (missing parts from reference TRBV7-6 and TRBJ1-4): GAGVSQSPRYKVTKRGQDVALRCDPISGHVSLYWYRQALGQGPEFLTYFNYEAQQDKSGLPNDRFSAERPEGSISTLTIQRTEQRDSAMYRCASTNGGGANEKLFFGSGTQLSVL.

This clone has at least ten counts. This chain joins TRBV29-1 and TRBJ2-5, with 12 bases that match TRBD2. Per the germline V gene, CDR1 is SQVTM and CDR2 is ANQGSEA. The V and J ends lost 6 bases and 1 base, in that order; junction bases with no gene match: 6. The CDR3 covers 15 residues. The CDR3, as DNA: TGCAGCGTCCAACTAGCGGGAGGACCCCAAGAGACCCAGTACTTC. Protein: CSVQLAGGPQETQYF.

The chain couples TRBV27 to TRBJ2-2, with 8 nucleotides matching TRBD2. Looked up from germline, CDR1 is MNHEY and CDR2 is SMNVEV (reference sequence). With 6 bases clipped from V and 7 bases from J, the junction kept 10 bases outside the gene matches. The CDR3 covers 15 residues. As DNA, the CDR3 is TGTGCCAGCAGCCTAGAGGCGGGAGGATACGGGGAGCTGTTTTTT. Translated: CASSLEAGGYGELFF.

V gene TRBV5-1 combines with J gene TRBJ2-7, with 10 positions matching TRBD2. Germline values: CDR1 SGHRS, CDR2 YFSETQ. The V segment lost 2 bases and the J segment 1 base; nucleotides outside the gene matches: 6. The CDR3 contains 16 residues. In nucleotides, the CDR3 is TGCGCCAGCAGCTTCCTCCTAGCGGGAGCGTCCTACGAGCAGTACTTC. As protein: CASSFLLAGASYEQYF.

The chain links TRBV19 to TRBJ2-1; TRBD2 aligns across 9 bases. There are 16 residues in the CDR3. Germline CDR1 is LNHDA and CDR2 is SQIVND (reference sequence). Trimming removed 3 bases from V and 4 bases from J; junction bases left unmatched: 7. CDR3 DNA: TGTGCCAGTAGTATTCCTAGGACTAGCGAATACAATGAGCAGTTCTTC. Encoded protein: CASSIPRTSEYNEQFF.

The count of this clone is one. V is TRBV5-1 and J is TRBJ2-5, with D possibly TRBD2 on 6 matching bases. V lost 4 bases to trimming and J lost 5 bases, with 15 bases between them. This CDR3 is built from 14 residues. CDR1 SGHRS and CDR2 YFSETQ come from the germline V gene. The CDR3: CASSPAGPGETQYF. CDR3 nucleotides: TGCGCCAGCAGCCCGGCGGGGCCCGGGGAGACCCAGTACTTC.

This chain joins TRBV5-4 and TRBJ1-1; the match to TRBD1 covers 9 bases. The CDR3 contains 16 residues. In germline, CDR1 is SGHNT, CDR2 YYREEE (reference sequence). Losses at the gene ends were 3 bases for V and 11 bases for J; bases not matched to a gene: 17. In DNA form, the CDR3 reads TGTGCCAGCAGCTCCGGAACAAAAGGGGACAGGGAGGAGGCTTTCTTT. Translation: CASSSGTKGDREEAFF.

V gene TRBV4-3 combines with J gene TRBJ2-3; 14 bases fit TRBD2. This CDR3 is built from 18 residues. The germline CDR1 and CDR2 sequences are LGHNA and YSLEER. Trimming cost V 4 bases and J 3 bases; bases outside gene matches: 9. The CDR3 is CASSRSTSGRELTDTQYF. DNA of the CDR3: TGCGCCAGCAGCCGATCGACTAGCGGGAGGGAACTTACAGATACGCAGTATTTT.

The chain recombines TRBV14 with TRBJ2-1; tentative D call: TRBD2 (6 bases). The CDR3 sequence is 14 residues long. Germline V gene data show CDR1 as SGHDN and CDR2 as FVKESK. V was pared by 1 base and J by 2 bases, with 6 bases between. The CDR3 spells CASSQVAAYNEQFF. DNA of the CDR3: TGTGCCAGCAGCCAAGTAGCGGCCTACAATGAGCAGTTCTTC.

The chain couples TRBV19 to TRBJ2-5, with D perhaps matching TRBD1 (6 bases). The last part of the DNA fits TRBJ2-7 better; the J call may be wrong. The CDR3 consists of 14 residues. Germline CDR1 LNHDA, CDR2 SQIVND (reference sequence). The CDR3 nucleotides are TGTGCCAGTAGTACGGACAGAAGCTCCTACGAGCAGTACTTC. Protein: CASSTDRSSYEQYF.

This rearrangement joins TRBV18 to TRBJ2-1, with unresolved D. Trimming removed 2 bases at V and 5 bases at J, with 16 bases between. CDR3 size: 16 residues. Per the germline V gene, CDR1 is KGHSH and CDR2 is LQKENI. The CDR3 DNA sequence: TGTGCCAGCTCACCAATCTGGGCCGCGACCAACAATGAGCAGTTCTTC. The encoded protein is CASSPIWAATNNEQFF.

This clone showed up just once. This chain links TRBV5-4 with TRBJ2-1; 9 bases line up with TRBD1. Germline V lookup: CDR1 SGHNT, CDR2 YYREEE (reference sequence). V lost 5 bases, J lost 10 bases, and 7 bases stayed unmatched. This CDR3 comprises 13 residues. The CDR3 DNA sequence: TGTGCCAGCAGTTTAGACAGGGGGAAGGAGCAGTTCTTC. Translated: CASSLDRGKEQFF.

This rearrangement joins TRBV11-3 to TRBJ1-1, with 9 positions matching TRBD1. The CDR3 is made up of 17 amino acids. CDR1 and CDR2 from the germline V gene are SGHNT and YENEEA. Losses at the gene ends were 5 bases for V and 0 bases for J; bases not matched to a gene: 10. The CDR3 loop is CASSKEGTGTMNTEAFF. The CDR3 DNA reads TGTGCCAGCAGCAAAGAGGGGACAGGGACTATGAACACTGAAGCTTTCTTT.